The T cell receptor (beta chain) under discussion was sequenced for a study of beta chain features in type 1 diabetes. As for the study in general: No patient-donor differences in age, gender, total cells or subset yield.

As regards this clone: Its antigen is as yet unknown.

V gave up 3 bases and J gave up 3 bases, with 15 bases separating them. The germline gives CDR1 SGHTA, CDR2 FQGNSA. This CDR3 comprises 15 residues. Expressed TCRB transcripts were sequenced because the isolated RNA had all been reverse transcribed beforehand. The repertoire was sequenced with immunoSEQ multiplex PCR; TCRdb's copy has only in-frame clones and lacks some. This table has 110,000 to 150,000 clones, less than 9% appearing once. Study-level findings and limits: Type 1 diabetes patients showed fewer insertions and more deletions at VDJ junctions. TCRB CDR3 length was moderately but significantly reduced in all four CD4+ subsets of Type 1 diabetes patients.

The receptor was derived from a woman aged 30 to 39 in good health. Specimen: central memory CD4+ T cells from blood. The chain uses TRBV7-2 and TRBJ2-7; possibly TRBD2 for D (5 bases). The CDR3 region is CASSLGRGVNYEQYF. CDR3 in DNA: TGTGCCAGCAGCTTGGGCCGGGGAGTCAACTACGAGCAGTACTTC.